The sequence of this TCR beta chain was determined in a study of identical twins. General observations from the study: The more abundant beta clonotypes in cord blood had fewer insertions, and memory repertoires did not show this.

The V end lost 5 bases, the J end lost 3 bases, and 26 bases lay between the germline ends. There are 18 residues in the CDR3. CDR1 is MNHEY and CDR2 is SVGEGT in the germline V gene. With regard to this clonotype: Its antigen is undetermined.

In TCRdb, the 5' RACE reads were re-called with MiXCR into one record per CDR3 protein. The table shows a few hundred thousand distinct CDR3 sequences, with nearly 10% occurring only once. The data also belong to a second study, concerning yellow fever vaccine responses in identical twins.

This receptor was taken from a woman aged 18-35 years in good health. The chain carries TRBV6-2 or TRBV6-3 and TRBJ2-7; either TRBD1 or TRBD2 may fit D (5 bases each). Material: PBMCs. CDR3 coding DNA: TGTGCCAGCAGTGGCCGAGTGTGGGGGTCCACACTCCGCTACGAGCAGTACTTC. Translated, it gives CASSGRVWGSTLRYEQYF.